The T cell receptor beta chain described here comes from a study of shared clonotypes between healthy human individuals. This CDR3 is 13 amino acids long. The germline V gene encodes CDR1 SGHNT and CDR2 YYREEE (reference sequence). V gave up 6 bases and J gave up 0 bases, with 8 bases separating them. Only in-frame clones appear in the TCRdb table, and some are missing; sequencing was by immunoSEQ multiplex PCR. The profile shows approximately 1,500,000 clones, 95% to 99% of them singletons. V and J are TRBV5-4 and TRBJ2-3; no clear D. The sequence derives from a young man in good health. The sample consisted of naive CD4+ T cells sorted from blood. Indicated subset: CD45RA+ positively selected. CDR3 residues: CASTYGSTDTQYF. In DNA form, the CDR3 reads TGTGCCAGCACCTACGGGAGCACAGATACGCAGTATTTT.